This TCR beta chain is drawn from a study of T cell responses to AZD1222 COVID-19 vaccine. The study, taken as a whole, reports: A mostly white British donor set with more females was recruited, and clonal diversity was possibly underestimated. Without day 14 samples, only post-peak T cell repertoires were studied. Two doses of AZD1222 preceded a rise in Spike-specific TCR breadth and depth. Across spike, vaccine-associated CD4 TCRs were found, dominant at 160-218 and 743-854.

Trimming removed 3 bases at V and 7 bases at J, with 15 bases between. The length of the CDR3 is 13 residues. CDR1 DFQATT and CDR2 SNEGSKA come from the germline V gene (reference sequence). With respect to this clone: Its antigen is as yet unknown.

Produced via immunoSEQ multiplex PCR; TCRdb's table is partial and in-frame only. The table has approximately 100,000 clones, roughly 90% seen once. The source of this sequence is an adult in good health. Sequences were derived from peripheral blood, sampled on day 0 of AZD1222 vaccination. The V and J genes are TRBV20-1 and TRBJ1-1; no clear D. CDR3 residues: CSASSRGQNEAFF. Here the CDR3 DNA reads TGCAGTGCTAGTTCAAGAGGCCAGAATGAAGCTTTCTTT.